A single sample gave rise to the 17 T cell receptor beta chains below, sequenced in a study of blood T cell repertoires in COVID-19. Profiled with immunoSEQ multiplex PCR; TCRdb holds only in-frame clones, not every one. The sample has 300,000 or so clones, around four fifths seen once; the top ten hold approximately 3.8%. Source material: peripheral blood. The receptors were gathered from a woman between 50 and 59 years old with active or convalescent COVID-19.

This clone has only one observation. This rearrangement joins TRBV5-6 to TRBJ2-7; 11 bases match TRBD1. Per germline, CDR1 SGHDT and CDR2 YYEEEE. The CDR3 runs to 15 residues. With V trimmed by 3 bases and J by 4 bases, 6 bases remained unmatched. Here the CDR3 reads CASSSRGQGVYEQYF. The DNA of the CDR3 is TGTGCCAGCAGCTCTCGGGGACAGGGGGTTTACGAGCAGTACTTC.

This chain joins TRBV11-2 and TRBJ1-5; a possible D gene is TRBD1 (5 bases). This CDR3 has 19 amino acids. In germline, CDR1 is SGHAT, CDR2 FQNNGV. V lost 3 bases and J lost 4, with 25 bases in between. CDR3 in DNA: TGTGCCAGCAGCTTGGGAGGGGCAGCTGACGCGGGGGTGAATCAGCCCCAGCATTTT. It translates to CASSLGGAADAGVNQPQHF.

The chain has TRBV28 and TRBJ1-1; D is undetermined. Germline assignment: CDR1 MDHEN and CDR2 SYDVKM. V lost 1 base to trimming and J lost 5 bases, with 11 bases between them. This CDR3 comprises 14 residues. The CDR3 is CASSLYLARTEAFF. CDR3 DNA: TGTGCCAGCAGTTTATACCTAGCGCGGACTGAAGCTTTCTTT.

The chain employs TRBV5-1 and TRBJ1-1; tentatively, D is TRBD1 (6 bases). The germline V gene has CDR1 SGHRS and CDR2 YFSETQ. This CDR3 has 14 residues. V lost 3 bases to trimming and J lost 4 bases, with 13 bases between them. The CDR3 DNA follows: TGCGCCAGCAGCTCACAGGGTTTGGGCACTGAAGCTTTCTTT. The encoded protein is CASSSQGLGTEAFF.

This chain links TRBV7-8 with TRBJ2-5; the D gene is possibly TRBD1 (5 bases). This CDR3 region has 14 residues. The V end was cut by 7 bases, the J end by 5 bases, with 17 bases between. Germline CDR1 and CDR2: SGHVS and FQNEAQ. The chain's CDR3 is CASIITGRLETQYF. CDR3 in DNA: TGTGCCAGCATCATAACAGGCCGTTTGGAGACCCAGTACTTC. The whole variable domain, remainder taken from reference TRBV7-8 and TRBJ2-5, is GAGVSQSPRYKVAKRGQDVALRCDPISGHVSLFWYQQALGQGPEFLTYFQNEAQLDKSGLPSDRFFAERPEGSVSTLKIQRTQQEDSAVYLCASIITGRLETQYFGPGTRLLVL.

J is TRBJ2-3 and V is TRBV2; D might be TRBD2 (5 bases). V was trimmed by 5 bases and J by 4 bases, leaving 13 bases between them. CDR3 length: 14 residues. Per germline, CDR1 SNHLY and CDR2 FYNNEI. The CDR3 sequence is CASSPGLRADTQYF. For the CDR3, the DNA is TGTGCCAGCAGTCCCGGACTTCGGGCAGATACGCAGTATTTT.

This chain joins TRBV2 and TRBJ1-2, with D maybe TRBD1 (5 bases). CDR3 length: 14 residues. V dropped 7 bases and J dropped 9 bases, with 21 bases sitting between them. CDR1 SNHLY and CDR2 FYNNEI come from the germline V gene. CDR3 residues: CASTRLGQGRSYTF. In nucleotides, the CDR3 is TGTGCCAGCACCCGTCTCGGGCAGGGTCGGAGCTACACCTTC.

This chain's CDR3 is CSATLGLLEYF. DNA of the CDR3: TGCAGTGCCACACTGGGACTCCTAGAGTACTTC. This chain links TRBV20-1 with TRBJ2-7; tentatively, D is TRBD2 (6 bases). The CDR3 runs to 11 residues. Germline assignment: CDR1 DFQATT and CDR2 SNEGSKA (reference sequence). The V end was cut by 6 bases, the J end by 11 bases, with 17 bases between.

The rearrangement links TRBV24-1 to TRBJ1-1; TRBD1 might be the D (5 bases). The CDR3 is made up of 13 amino acids. Germline CDR1 KGHDR, CDR2 SFDVKD. Trimming took 9 bases from V and 2 from J, leaving 12 bases between them. DNA of the CDR3: TGTGCCACCGAGACAGTCTTTAACACTGAAGCTTTCTTT. It specifies CATETVFNTEAFF.

This chain joins TRBV9 and TRBJ2-7; D is unclear. The germline V gene has CDR1 SGDLS and CDR2 YYNGEE. V gave up 3 bases and J gave up 2 bases, with 12 bases separating them. This CDR3 has 14 amino acids. The CDR3 is CASSATGRAYEQYF. Here the CDR3 DNA reads TGTGCCAGCAGCGCCACGGGTCGTGCCTACGAGCAGTACTTC.

This clone appeared a single time. The chain employs TRBV20-1 and TRBJ2-7; maybe TRBD2 (6 bases). The V gene's germline CDR1 is DFQATT and CDR2 SNEGSKA (reference sequence). CDR3 length equals 10 residues. V was shortened by 5 bases and J by 9 bases, with 11 bases between the two germline ends. This CDR3 reads CSAGGVGQYF. In DNA, the CDR3 is TGCAGTGCTGGCGGGGTTGGGCAGTACTTC.

The rearrangement links TRBV5-8 to TRBJ2-7, with D possibly matching TRBD2 (6 bases). V lost 2 bases and J lost 0, with 9 bases in between. Germline-derived CDR1 and CDR2 are SGHTS and YDEGEE. The CDR3 contains 14 residues. The DNA for the CDR3 is TGTGCCAGCAGCTTAGCGGGCTACTCCTACGAGCAGTACTTC. It is translated as CASSLAGYSYEQYF.

This chain connects TRBV27 to TRBJ1-6; 12 positions agree with TRBD1. The CDR3 covers 17 residues. Germline CDR1 and CDR2: MNHEY and SMNVEV (reference sequence). V was clipped by 7 bases and J by 7 bases; unmatched bases: 11. The CDR3 sequence is CASTQGGTGGRNSPLHF. For the CDR3, the DNA is TGTGCCAGCACTCAAGGGGGGACAGGGGGCAGGAATTCACCCCTCCACTTT.

This sequence joins TRBV5-1 and TRBJ2-5, with 12 nucleotides matching TRBD1. Germline V gene data show CDR1 as SGHRS and CDR2 as YFSETQ. This CDR3 is built from 15 residues. Trimming took 7 bases from V and 5 from J; bases not matched to a gene: 9. CDR3 protein: CASCPGTGGRETQYF. In DNA form, the CDR3 reads TGCGCCAGCTGCCCCGGGACAGGGGGCCGGGAGACCCAGTACTTC.

The chain recombines TRBV3-1 (or the pseudogene TRBV3-2) with TRBJ1-2; TRBD1 is a possible D gene (6 bases). Germline lookup yields CDR1 LGHDT and CDR2 YNNKEL (reference sequence). V lost 6 bases and J lost 5, with 16 bases in between. This CDR3 region has 14 residues. CDR3 amino acids: CASRPMDSEYGYTF. The CDR3 bases are TGTGCCAGCAGACCCATGGACAGCGAATATGGCTACACCTTC.

The gene calls are TRBV28 and TRBJ1-2; maybe TRBD1 (5 bases). The CDR3 is 15 amino acids. The germline gives CDR1 MDHEN, CDR2 SYDVKM. The ends were cut back, 5 bases at V and 8 bases at J, with 21 bases in the middle. DNA of the CDR3: TGTGCCAGCAGTAACCCCTCGCAGGGTGGTAGGGGCTACACCTTC. It specifies CASSNPSQGGRGYTF.

This clone was counted between two and nine times. The CDR3 DNA sequence: TGCGCCAGCAGCTTAGCACAGGGGTTAGATACGCAGTATTTT. This encodes CASSLAQGLDTQYF. This sequence joins TRBV5-1 and TRBJ2-3; 7 bases map to TRBD1. This CDR3 has 14 residues. After removal of 2 bases from V and 5 bases from J, the junction contained 5 bases not matched to a gene. Germline values: CDR1 SGHRS, CDR2 YFSETQ.